These T cell receptor beta chains were read from a single sample in a study of memory CD8 T cells in hepatitis C reinfection. Method: immunoSEQ multiplex PCR; TCRdb's copy keeps in-frame clones and lacks some. The data hold some 46,000 clones, with 89% observed a single time. The source material was naive CD8+ T cells sorted from blood. These receptors came from a man younger than 35 with hepatitis C virus infection. CDR3s include the opening cysteine and the closing phenylalanine or tryptophan. Each record gives: clone size, V gene, D gene, J gene, CDR3 protein, CDR3 DNA. The D gene is left open where the match is weak. The size field is filled for only some rows; it gives once, few, many or a size class.

>-|TRBV19|-|TRBJ2-2
CASSIRGIDTGELFF
TGTGCCAGTAGTATAAGGGGGATCGACACCGGGGAGCTGTTTTTT
>-|TRBV19|-|TRBJ1-1
CASSSLTNTEAFF
TGTGCCAGTAGTTCCCTGACAAACACTGAAGCTTTCTTT
>few|TRBV29-1|-|TRBJ1-1
CSVEERQFEAFF
TGCAGCGTTGAGGAGCGACAGTTTGAAGCTTTCTTT
>-|TRBV15|TRBD2|TRBJ2-1
CATSRRLAGDNEQFF
TGTGCCACCAGCAGAAGACTAGCGGGAGACAATGAGCAGTTCTTC
>-|TRBV6-1|-|TRBJ1-1
CASQRGATEAFF
TGTGCCAGCCAACGGGGGGCCACTGAAGCTTTCTTT
>-|TRBV28|TRBD1|TRBJ2-7
CASSSPDRDHEQYF
TGTGCCAGCAGTTCTCCGGACAGGGACCACGAGCAGTACTTC
>-|TRBV5-4|-|TRBJ2-6
CASSGPDSGANVLTF
TGTGCCAGCAGCGGGCCAGACTCTGGGGCCAACGTCCTGACTTTC
>-|TRBV28|TRBD1|TRBJ1-4
CASSLGDSPGNEKLFF
TGTGCCAGCAGTTTGGGGGACAGTCCTGGAAATGAAAAACTGTTTTTT
>-|TRBV7-6|TRBD2|TRBJ2-1
CASSPGLAGGPGLGEQFF
TGTGCCAGCAGCCCCGGACTAGCGGGAGGGCCAGGTCTTGGTGAGCAGTTCTTC
>-|TRBV7-9|-|TRBJ1-1
CASSFGGGRTEAFF
TGTGCCAGCAGCTTCGGCGGGGGTCGAACTGAAGCTTTCTTT
>-|TRBV4-1|-|TRBJ2-3
CASSLSITGDTQYF
TGCGCCAGCAGCCTTAGCATAACAGGGGATACGCAGTATTTT
>few|TRBV5-6|-|TRBJ2-7
CASSWGGHEQYF
TGTGCCAGCAGCTGGGGGGGCCACGAGCAGTACTTC
>-|TRBV5-8|-|TRBJ1-5
CASSRRQMGNQPQHF
TGTGCCAGCAGCCGGCGACAAATGGGCAATCAGCCCCAGCATTTT
>-|TRBV25-1|-|TRBJ1-1
CASKGDNTEAFF
TGTGCCAGCAAGGGGGATAACACTGAAGCTTTCTTT
>few|TRBV5-4|TRBD1|TRBJ2-1
CASSDRQGYNEQFF
TGTGCCAGCAGCGACAGACAGGGCTACAATGAGCAGTTCTTC
>-|TRBV5-6|-|TRBJ2-3
CASSLADSPANTQYF
TGTGCCAGCAGCTTGGCGGACTCCCCCGCAAATACGCAGTATTTT
>-|TRBV30|TRBD2|TRBJ2-5
CAWSVLAGGPEETQYF
TGTGCCTGGAGTGTACTAGCGGGGGGGCCGGAGGAGACCCAGTACTTC
>-|TRBV5-1|TRBD2|TRBJ2-2
CASSLQLAGLLTGELFF
TGCGCCAGCAGCTTGCAACTAGCGGGCCTTTTAACCGGGGAGCTGTTTTTT
>-|TRBV19|TRBD1|TRBJ2-7
CASSTPGGYEQYF
TGTGCCAGTAGTACTCCAGGGGGCTACGAGCAGTACTTC
>-|TRBV13|-|TRBJ2-2
CASSDIAVGELFF
TGTGCCAGCAGCGATATAGCCGTCGGGGAGCTGTTTTTT
>few|TRBV2|TRBD1|TRBJ1-1
CASRQGWETEAFF
TGTGCCAGCAGACAGGGGTGGGAAACTGAAGCTTTCTTT
>-|TRBV5-1|TRBD1|TRBJ2-1
CASSTGTGVPWEQFF
TGCGCCAGCAGCACCGGGACAGGGGTACCGTGGGAGCAGTTCTTC
>-|TRBV19|-|TRBJ2-1
CASSPGLYNEQFF
TGTGCCAGTAGTCCGGGACTGTACAATGAGCAGTTCTTC
>few|TRBV29-1|-|TRBJ1-1
CSVEQNTEAFF
TGCAGCGTTGAACAGAACACTGAAGCTTTCTTT
>-|TRBV5-1|-|TRBJ1-1
CASSARQGANTEAFF
TGCGCCAGCAGCGCACGACAAGGTGCGAACACTGAAGCTTTCTTT
>-|TRBV29-1|-|TRBJ1-1
CSVVPRGTEAFF
TGCAGCGTCGTCCCTCGAGGGACTGAAGCTTTCTTT
>-|TRBV28|TRBD1|TRBJ2-7
CASRGTVSDYEQYF
TGTGCCAGCAGGGGGACAGTTTCGGACTACGAGCAGTACTTC
>-|TRBV14|-|TRBJ2-3
CASSQDQVESTDTQYF
TGTGCCAGCAGCCAAGATCAGGTGGAAAGCACAGATACGCAGTATTTT
>-|TRBV11-2|-|TRBJ2-7
CASSSVSYEQYF
TGTGCCAGCAGCTCCGTCTCCTACGAGCAGTACTTC
>-|TRBV5-6|TRBD2|TRBJ2-2
CASSFTKRGGQGTGELFF
TGTGCCAGCAGCTTTACGAAGCGGGGGGGCCAAGGAACCGGGGAGCTGTTTTTT
>-|TRBV12-2|-|TRBJ2-7
CASRSRRGYEQYF
TGTGCAAGTCGCTCCCGGAGGGGCTACGAGCAGTACTTC
>-|TRBV14|TRBD2|TRBJ2-5
CASSQVVGGMQETQYF
TGTGCCAGCAGCCAAGTGGTCGGGGGGATGCAAGAGACCCAGTACTTC
>-|TRBV11-2|TRBD1|TRBJ2-5
CASSLGVRGQETQYF
TGTGCCAGCAGCTTAGGGGTCAGGGGGCAAGAGACCCAGTACTTC
>-|TRBV19|TRBD2|TRBJ2-1
CASGGRGGEQFF
TGTGCCAGTGGGGGCCGGGGGGGTGAGCAGTTCTTC
>-|TRBV28|TRBD2|TRBJ2-1
CASRLGTSGGIYNEQFF
TGTGCCAGCAGACTCGGGACTAGCGGAGGGATCTACAATGAGCAGTTCTTC
>-|TRBV5-8|TRBD1|TRBJ2-2
CASSRTGPNTGELFF
TGTGCCAGCAGCCGGACAGGGCCGAACACCGGGGAGCTGTTTTTT
>-|TRBV18|TRBD2|TRBJ2-1
CASSLGLAGFDEQFF
TGTGCCAGCTCACTCGGACTAGCGGGCTTTGATGAGCAGTTCTTC
>-|TRBV4-1|-|TRBJ1-1
CASSQGRRGNTEAFF
TGCGCCAGCAGCCAAGGCCGCCGAGGGAACACTGAAGCTTTCTTT
>-|TRBV6-6|TRBD1|TRBJ2-1
CASSGQGAHNEQFF
TGTGCCAGCAGTGGACAGGGGGCACACAATGAGCAGTTCTTC
>-|TRBV30|-|TRBJ2-7
CACLWGEFLVTYEQYF
TGTGCCTGCCTCTGGGGGGAGTTTTTGGTAACCTACGAGCAGTACTTC
>few|TRBV27|TRBD1|TRBJ1-3
CASSSLGTGHGNTIYF
TGTGCCAGCAGTTCCCTCGGGACAGGGCATGGAAACACCATATATTTT
>medium-sized|TRBV5-1|-|TRBJ2-5
CASSESGPLWQETQYF
TGCGCCAGCAGCGAGAGCGGCCCCTTGTGGCAAGAGACCCAGTACTTC
>-|TRBV15|TRBD1|TRBJ2-7
CATSTDRGVREQYF
TGTGCCACCAGCACGGACAGGGGGGTGAGGGAGCAGTACTTC
>-|TRBV9|TRBD2|TRBJ2-3
CASSVYTSGSTDTQYF
TGTGCCAGCAGCGTATATACTAGCGGAAGCACAGATACGCAGTATTTT
>-|TRBV2|TRBD2|TRBJ2-3
CASTWTSGRMGAGTDTQYF
TGTGCCAGCACCTGGACTAGCGGGAGAATGGGAGCAGGCACAGATACGCAGTATTTT
>-|TRBV27|TRBD2|TRBJ2-1
CASSPLPPLADPSYNEQFF
TGTGCCAGCAGTCCCCTCCCCCCTCTAGCGGACCCCTCCTACAATGAGCAGTTCTTC